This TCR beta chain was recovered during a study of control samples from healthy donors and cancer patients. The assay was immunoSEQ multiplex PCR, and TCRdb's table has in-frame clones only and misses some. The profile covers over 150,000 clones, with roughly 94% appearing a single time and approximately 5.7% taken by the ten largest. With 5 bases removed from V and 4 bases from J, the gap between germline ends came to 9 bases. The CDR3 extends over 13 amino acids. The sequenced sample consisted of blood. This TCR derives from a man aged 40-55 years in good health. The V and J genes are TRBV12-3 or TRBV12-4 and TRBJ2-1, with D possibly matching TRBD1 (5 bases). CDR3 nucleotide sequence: TGTGCCAGCAGTCTACAGGTGTACAATGAGCAGTTCTTC. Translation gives CASSLQVYNEQFF.